The 16 T cell receptor beta chains given below trace back to one sample, sequenced in a study of T cells in Graves' hyperthyroidism and ophthalmopathy. Using RNA transcripts as the source, TCR beta CDR3 regions were amplified. TCR CDR3 underwent first-round RT-PCR with the HTBI primer set. In TCRdb, the multiplex PCR reads were re-called with MiXCR into one record per CDR3 protein. The sample holds around 600,000 distinct CDR3 sequences; approximately 14% are singletons and the top ten take roughly an eighth. Sequencing was carried out using blood. These receptors all come from a woman in her 50s with Graves' ophthalmopathy.

This clonotype was counted many times. The J gene is TRBJ1-4, the V gene TRBV7-8; maybe TRBD1 (5 bases). V was shortened by 0 bases and J by 8 bases, with 10 bases between the two germline ends. CDR1 and CDR2 (germline): SGHVS, FQNEAQ. The CDR3 contains 14 residues. The CDR3 DNA reads TGTGCCAGCAGCTTAGCCAGGGTAGGAGAAAAACTGTTTTTT. Its protein is CASSLARVGEKLFF.

The table lists this clonotype with many counts. V gene TRBV29-1 combines with J gene TRBJ2-3; 7 bases agree with TRBD2. The germline CDR1 and CDR2 sequences are SQVTM and ANQGSEA. With V trimmed by 5 bases and J by 3 bases, 2 bases remained unmatched. This CDR3 is built from 12 residues. CDR3 nucleotides: TGCAGCGTTTTGCGGGAGACAGATACGCAGTATTTT. Encoded protein: CSVLRETDTQYF.

The chain has TRBV28 and TRBJ2-7, with D possibly being TRBD2 (6 bases). CDR1 is MDHEN and CDR2 is SYDVKM in the germline V gene. V was clipped by 7 bases and J by 0 bases, with 19 bases between them. The CDR3 spans 16 residues. The CDR3 region is CASIAMGTPDSYEQYF. The CDR3 nucleotides read TGTGCCAGCATCGCGATGGGGACTCCCGACTCCTACGAGCAGTACTTC.

The chain recombines TRBV14 with TRBJ1-2; D gene ambiguous. The germline V gene encodes CDR1 SGHDN and CDR2 FVKESK. The CDR3 spans 12 residues. V dropped 0 bases and J dropped 4 bases, with 3 bases sitting between them. The CDR3 here is CASSQDVYGYTF. CDR3 nucleotides: TGTGCCAGCAGCCAAGACGTCTATGGCTACACCTTC.

Ten or more counts support this clonotype. The chain carries TRBV28 and TRBJ1-1, with no clear D. Germline CDR1 MDHEN, CDR2 SYDVKM. Trimming stripped 2 bases from V and 5 bases from J, with 9 bases between. The CDR3 consists of 13 residues. The CDR3 DNA sequence: TGTGCCAGCAGTTTAGGGTGGAAAACTGAAGCTTTCTTT. It is translated as CASSLGWKTEAFF.

The table lists this clonotype with many counts. The rearrangement uses TRBV20-1 and TRBJ1-1; D remains ambiguous. The CDR3 totals 11 residues. Germline CDR1 is DFQATT and CDR2 is SNEGSKA (reference sequence). The V and J ends lost 0 bases and 1 base respectively, with 0 bases between them. CDR3 in DNA: TGCAGTGCTAGAGAGAACACTGAAGCTTTCTTT. Translating gives CSARENTEAFF.

This clonotype was picked up many times. The V and J genes are TRBV5-1 and TRBJ2-7, with D unclear. The CDR3 has 15 residues. Between the trimmed V and J ends, which lost 1 base and 0 bases, there was a span of 11 bases. The germline gives CDR1 SGHRS, CDR2 YFSETQ. This CDR3 is CASSLSQLSSYEQYF. CDR3 nucleotide sequence: TGCGCCAGCAGCTTGTCACAGCTGTCCTCCTACGAGCAGTACTTC.

This chain uses TRBV7-9 with TRBJ2-7; 7 bases align to TRBD1. The CDR3 is 14 residues long. CDR1 SEHNR and CDR2 FQNEAQ come from the germline V gene (reference sequence). Losses at the gene ends were 3 bases for V and 3 bases for J; bases not matched to a gene: 5. The CDR3 nucleotides are TGTGCCAGCAGCTTTACCGGGACAGACTACGAGCAGTACTTC. Translated: CASSFTGTDYEQYF.

This rearrangement joins TRBV4-1 to TRBJ2-7, with 8 bases fitting TRBD2. After removal of 1 base from V and 3 bases from J, the junction contained 8 bases not matched to a gene. The CDR3 contains 16 residues. Germline V gene sequence: CDR1 MGHRA, CDR2 YSYEKL. CDR3 DNA: TGCGCCAGCAGCCAAGGTACGAGCGGGAGTTTCTACGAGCAGTACTTC. It encodes CASSQGTSGSFYEQYF.

This clonotype appeared many times. The rearrangement links TRBV6-1 to TRBJ2-2; D is tentatively TRBD1 or TRBD2 (6 bases each). Per germline, CDR1 MNHNS and CDR2 SASEGT. The V end was cut by 6 bases, the J end by 1 base, with 15 bases between. This CDR3 region has 16 residues. CDR3 region: CASRPRGGRNTGELFF. CDR3 DNA sequence: TGTGCCAGCAGACCCAGGGGAGGACGGAACACCGGGGAGCTGTTTTTT.

Many counts were recorded for this clonotype. The J gene is TRBJ2-7, the V gene TRBV7-2, with D unclear. This CDR3 comprises 15 residues. The germline V and J ends were trimmed by 1 base and 4 bases, with 14 bases remaining between them. Germline V gene data show CDR1 as SGHTA and CDR2 as FQGNSA. The CDR3 region has the DNA TGTGCCAGCAGCTTAGTGGGTAGTGACCGATACGAGCAGTACTTC. Its translation: CASSLVGSDRYEQYF.

In its sample, this clonotype was seen many times. The chain carries TRBV7-9 and TRBJ2-5, with D unresolved. Trimming cost V 2 bases and J 0 bases, with 10 bases left between them. This CDR3 contains 15 residues. CDR1 and CDR2 from the germline V gene are SEHNR and FQNEAQ (reference sequence). Here the CDR3 DNA reads TGTGCCAGCAGCTTATGGGCAGGACACCAAGAGACCCAGTACTTC. As protein: CASSLWAGHQETQYF.

This clonotype was detected ten times or more. The genes are TRBV7-8 and TRBJ2-7, with TRBD2 identical over 7 bases. The CDR3 totals 15 residues. Germline V gene data show CDR1 as SGHVS and CDR2 as FQNEAQ. V was pared by 4 bases and J by 3 bases, with 9 bases of the junction left unmatched. CDR3 sequence: CASSSGRRESYEQYF. CDR3 DNA: TGTGCCAGCAGCTCCGGGAGGAGAGAGAGCTACGAGCAGTACTTC.

In its sample, this clonotype was seen many times. This chain uses TRBV11-2 with TRBJ2-3; D ambiguous. The CDR3 contains 12 residues. Germline values: CDR1 SGHAT, CDR2 FQNNGV. Trimming left V 3 bases short and J 7 bases short, with 8 bases between. The CDR3: CASSFPSNTQYF. The CDR3 coding sequence is TGTGCCAGCAGCTTTCCGTCAAATACGCAGTATTTT.

The chain is built from TRBV5-1 and TRBJ2-3; 8 bases map to TRBD2. The CDR3 covers 16 residues. The germline gives CDR1 SGHRS, CDR2 YFSETQ. Germline trimming cut 6 bases from V and 4 bases from J; bases unmatched to any gene: 13. The CDR3 DNA is TGCGCCAGCACCCTTGGGGAACTAGCGGAGGCAGATACGCAGTATTTT. Protein product: CASTLGELAEADTQYF.

This clonotype was seen many times. This chain connects TRBV12-3 or TRBV12-4 to TRBJ2-1; 12 bases are shared with TRBD2. CDR3 length: 15 amino acids. V lost 6 bases to trimming and J lost 7 bases; unmatched junction nucleotides: 7. The CDR3 is CASSQTSGSGNEQFF. CDR3 in DNA: TGTGCCAGCAGCCAGACTAGCGGGAGTGGGAATGAGCAGTTCTTC.